A single sample gave rise to the 12 T cell receptor beta chains below, sequenced in a study of identical twins. Each CDR3 protein is one row after TCRdb ran MiXCR on the 5' RACE reads. The sample records 600,000 to 800,000 distinct CDR3 sequences, 21% being singletons. These data were also reused for a study on T cells expressing NK-cell markers.

Sequencing was performed on PBMCs. The source is a woman younger than 35 in good health.

This clonotype showed up just a few times. V gene TRBV27 combines with J gene TRBJ1-2, with 8 bases identical to TRBD1. The junction had 5 bases not matched to a gene; V was cut back by 8 bases and J by 3 bases. The CDR3 sequence is 13 residues long. Germline lookup yields CDR1 MNHEY and CDR2 SMNVEV (reference sequence). The CDR3 loop reads CASGNRGDYGYTF. CDR3 sequence (DNA): TGTGCCAGCGGAAACAGGGGGGACTATGGCTACACCTTC.

CDR3: CASSEMTGNQPQHF. The DNA of the CDR3 is TGTGCCAGCAGTGAAATGACAGGCAATCAGCCCCAGCATTTT. This sequence joins TRBV6-1 and TRBJ1-5; a possible D gene is TRBD1 (5 bases). The germline V and J ends were trimmed by 2 bases and 2 bases, with 7 bases remaining between them. Germline V CDR1 and CDR2: MNHNS, SASEGT. The CDR3 spans 14 residues.

The V call is TRBV12-3 or TRBV12-4, the J call TRBJ2-3; a possible D gene is TRBD2 (5 bases). Trimming stripped 3 bases from V and 2 bases from J, with 12 bases between. The CDR3 runs to 15 residues. The CDR3 sequence: CASSFRVRVTDTQYF. The CDR3 nucleotides read TGTGCCAGCAGTTTTAGGGTGAGGGTCACAGATACGCAGTATTTT.

This clonotype was counted only a few times. The chain recombines TRBV7-2 with TRBJ2-1; TRBD2 agrees at 11 bases. Germline V gives CDR1 SGHTA, CDR2 FQGNSA. The CDR3 runs 15 residues. After removal of 6 bases from V and 5 bases from J, the junction contained 6 bases not matched to a gene. The CDR3 coding sequence is TGTGCCAGCAGAATAGCGGGGGGGCCCCACAATGAGCAGTTCTTC. Amino acid sequence: CASRIAGGPHNEQFF.

This clonotype was observed a handful of times. The chain carries TRBV7-6 and TRBJ2-1; weak D call: TRBD2 (5 bases). The CDR3 is made up of 15 amino acids. Trimming cost V 5 bases and J 3 bases, with 14 bases left between them. Germline CDR1 and CDR2: SGHVS and FNYEAQ. The CDR3 DNA follows: TGTGCCAGCAGCCCCCGGACTGCGGGCTACAATGAGCAGTTCTTC. Amino acids: CASSPRTAGYNEQFF.

This clonotype was detected many times. The chain employs TRBV20-1 and TRBJ2-1; 9 bases are shared with TRBD2. This CDR3 has 16 amino acids. The germline gives CDR1 DFQATT, CDR2 SNEGSKA (reference sequence). The V gene end was trimmed by 1 base and the J gene end by 9 bases; junction bases not matched to a gene: 13. CDR3 DNA: TGCAGTGCTAGAGGACTTGGCGGGAGGGCCAGGCGTGAGCAGTTCTTC. It encodes CSARGLGGRARREQFF.

For the CDR3, the DNA is TGTGCCAGCAGCGCATCGGGACTAGGGACAGATACGCAGTATTTT. Translated: CASSASGLGTDTQYF. This rearrangement joins TRBV9 to TRBJ2-3; 8 bases line up with TRBD2. V gave up 3 bases and J gave up 3 bases; unmatched junction bases: 6. Germline loops: CDR1 SGDLS, CDR2 YYNGEE. This CDR3 is built from 15 residues.

Many counts were recorded for this clonotype. The J gene is TRBJ1-5, the V gene TRBV6-1; D is possibly TRBD1 (5 bases). Germline V lookup: CDR1 MNHNS, CDR2 SASEGT. The CDR3 covers 15 residues. Between the trimmed V and J ends, which lost 7 bases and 2 bases, there was a span of 15 bases. CDR3 sequence: CASIDSRVRNQPQHF. The CDR3 DNA reads as TGTGCCAGCATCGACAGCAGGGTCCGCAATCAGCCCCAGCATTTT.

This clonotype was seen more than once but under ten times. This chain uses TRBV12-3 or TRBV12-4 with TRBJ2-7; no firm D call. V was trimmed by 5 bases and J by 0 bases, leaving 8 bases between them. The CDR3 is 13 residues long. The chain's CDR3 is CASSPTNSYEQYF. The DNA of the CDR3 is TGTGCCAGCAGTCCCACGAACTCCTACGAGCAGTACTTC.

This clonotype appeared a few times. The V and J genes are TRBV4-3 and TRBJ2-3; D is possibly TRBD1 (5 bases). Germline CDR1 reads LGHNA; CDR2 reads YSLEER. V lost 1 base to trimming and J lost 1 base, with 9 bases between them. CDR3 length: 15 residues. The CDR3 DNA reads as TGCGCCAGCAGCCAAGGCGACAGACGCACAGATACGCAGTATTTT. It codes for CASSQGDRRTDTQYF.

This chain connects TRBV12-3 or TRBV12-4 to TRBJ1-3; D unresolved. The CDR3 length is 15 residues. V was pared by 3 bases and J by 1 base, with 10 bases between. The DNA for the CDR3 is TGTGCCAGCAGTTTGTCACGGGTATCTGGAAACACCATATATTTT. Its protein product is CASSLSRVSGNTIYF.

This rearrangement joins TRBV29-1 to TRBJ2-7, with TRBD1 matching over 7 bases. Germline V gene lookup returns CDR1 SQVTM and CDR2 ANQGSEA. Losses at the gene ends were 6 bases for V and 2 bases for J; bases not matched to a gene: 7. The CDR3 totals 13 residues. The chain's CDR3 is CSVCDRDPYEQYF. DNA for the CDR3: TGCAGCGTGTGCGACAGGGACCCCTACGAGCAGTACTTC.